This T cell receptor (beta chain) was identified during a study of T cells in localized non-small cell lung cancer. Sequencing was performed with immunoSEQ multiplex PCR; in TCRdb, only in-frame clones are kept and a portion is missing. Of tens of thousands of clones listed, 85% to 95% were seen once; the top ten hold around 0.77%. Germline V gives CDR1 MNHEY, CDR2 SVGAGI. The CDR3 consists of 15 residues. V lost 6 bases and J 8 bases, leaving 22 bases between the germline ends. This sequence originates from a woman between 35 and 75 years old with stage I lung adenocarcinoma. The chain links TRBV6-5 to TRBJ1-2, with D maybe TRBD1 (6 bases). Sequencing was performed on peripheral blood, taken before any cancer treatment. CDR3 amino acids: CASRPAGGSWRGYTF. The CDR3 nucleotides read TGTGCCAGCAGACCAGCTGGGGGCAGTTGGAGAGGCTACACCTTC.